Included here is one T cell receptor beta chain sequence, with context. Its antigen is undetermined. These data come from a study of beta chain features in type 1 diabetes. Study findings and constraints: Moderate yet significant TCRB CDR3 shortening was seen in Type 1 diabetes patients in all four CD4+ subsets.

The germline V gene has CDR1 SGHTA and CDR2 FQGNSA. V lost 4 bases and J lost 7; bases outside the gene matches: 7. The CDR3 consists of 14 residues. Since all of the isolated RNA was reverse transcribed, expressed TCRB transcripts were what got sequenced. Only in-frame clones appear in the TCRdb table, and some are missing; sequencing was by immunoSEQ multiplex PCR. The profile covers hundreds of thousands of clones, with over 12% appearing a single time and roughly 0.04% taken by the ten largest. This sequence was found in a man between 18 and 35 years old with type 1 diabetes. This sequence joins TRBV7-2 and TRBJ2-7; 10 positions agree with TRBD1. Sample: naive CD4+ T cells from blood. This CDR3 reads CASSSRDRGREQYF. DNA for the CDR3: TGTGCCAGCAGCTCCCGGGACAGGGGTCGGGAGCAGTACTTC.